This T cell receptor (beta chain) was sequenced during a study of beta chain features in type 1 diabetes. Study-wide results and limits: Reduced insertions and increased deletions marked VDJ junctions in type 1 diabetes patients. Researchers reported that naive, central memory and Treg TCRB repertoires appeared more similar in patients than in healthy donors.

Per germline, CDR1 SGHDT and CDR2 YYEEEE. Trimming shortened V by 6 bases and J by 0 bases, and 7 bases separated the two germline ends. This CDR3 is built from 12 residues. Every isolated RNA sample was fully reverse transcribed, so sequencing captured expressed TCRB transcripts. The method was immunoSEQ multiplex PCR; TCRdb's version includes in-frame clones alone and lacks a portion of them. The table lists roughly 610,000 clones, 15% of them singletons, with around 0.1% in the top ten. Concerning this clone: Its target is unknown.

The TCR originated in a man between 18 and 35 years old in good health. The sequencing sample was made of naive CD4+ T cells from blood. The chain is built from TRBV5-6 and TRBJ2-7; D gene uncertain. The CDR3 protein is CASKSDSYEQYF. CDR3 sequence (DNA): TGTGCCAGCAAGTCAGACTCCTACGAGCAGTACTTC.